Sequencing of this T cell receptor (beta chain) was carried out in a study of T cells after somatic rescue of genetic block. Using immunoSEQ multiplex PCR, the repertoire was profiled, and TCRdb retains in-frame clones only, with some absent. The sample has tens of thousands of clones; about nine tenths are singletons. Germline values: CDR1 KGHSH, CDR2 LQKENI. Trimming shortened V by 4 bases and J by 0 bases, and 16 bases separated the two germline ends. The CDR3 has 17 residues. Sequencing used peripheral blood mononuclear cells (PBMCs). This sequence was found in a man aged 35 to 55. This sequence joins TRBV18 and TRBJ1-3, with a weak D call TRBD1 (6 bases). The CDR3 here is CASSRNRDTISGNTIYF. CDR3 bases: TGTGCCAGCTCACGAAACCGGGACACAATCTCTGGAAACACCATATATTTT.